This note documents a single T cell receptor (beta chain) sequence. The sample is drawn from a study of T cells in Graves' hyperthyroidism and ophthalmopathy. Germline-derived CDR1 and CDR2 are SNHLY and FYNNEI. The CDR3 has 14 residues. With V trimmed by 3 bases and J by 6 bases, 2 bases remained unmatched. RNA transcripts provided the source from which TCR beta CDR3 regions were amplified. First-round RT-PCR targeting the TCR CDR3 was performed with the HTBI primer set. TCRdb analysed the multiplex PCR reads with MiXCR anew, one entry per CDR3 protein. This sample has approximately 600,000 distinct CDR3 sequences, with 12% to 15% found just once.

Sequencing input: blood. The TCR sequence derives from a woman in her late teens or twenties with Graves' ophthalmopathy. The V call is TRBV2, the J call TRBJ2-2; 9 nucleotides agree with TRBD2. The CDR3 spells CASSEREGSGELFF. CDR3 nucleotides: TGTGCCAGCAGTGAGCGGGAGGGTTCCGGGGAGCTGTTTTTT.